Below are 2 T cell receptor beta chains sequenced from a single sample in a study of spatial heterogeneity in lung cancer. As for time point: blood at routine non-recurrence follow-up after resection. TCRdb itself ran the 5' RACE reads through MiXCR, one entry per CDR3 protein. Among under 75,000 distinct CDR3 sequences, about 9.5% were seen once, and the ten largest hold 1.9%. The sequencing here drew on PBMCs, taken at follow-up. These receptors were collected from a female donor with early-stage non-small cell lung cancer.

This clonotype came up many times. V is TRBV12-3 or TRBV12-4 and J is TRBJ2-2, with TRBD2 identical over 12 bases. CDR3 size: 15 residues. V dropped 6 bases and J dropped 6; count of bases not matched to a gene: 5. CDR3 DNA: TGTGCCAGCAGGACTAGCGGGAGAAAGGCCGGGGAGCTGTTTTTT. Translated, it gives CASRTSGRKAGELFF.

This chain links TRBV28 with TRBJ1-5, with 8 bases that match TRBD1. Germline assignment: CDR1 MDHEN and CDR2 SYDVKM. V dropped 1 base and J dropped 5; count of bases not matched to a gene: 10. The CDR3 runs to 17 residues. In DNA form, the CDR3 reads TGTGCCAGCAGTTTATCCGAAAACAGGGGGAGGTATCAGCCCCAGCATTTT. Translation: CASSLSENRGRYQPQHF.